The 20 T cell receptor beta chains below all came from one sample that was sequenced in a study of human T cells and chemical hapten exposure. The time point denotes: patch test 3, about 24 weeks after DPC sensitization. Treatment denoted: therapeutic diphenylcyclopropenone sensitization with weekly scalp DPC. TCRdb itself ran the RACE reads through MiXCR, one entry per CDR3 protein. The sample holds approximately 110,000 distinct CDR3 sequences, around 35% seen once. The source was whole blood, collected in connection with sensitization to the hapten diphenylcyclopropenone (DPC). The receptors originated from a man aged 40-49 years with alopecia areata. Some clones in this sample may be carry-over from other donors' samples.

The chain carries TRBV7-2 and TRBJ1-5; D ambiguous. Between the trimmed V and J ends, which lost 1 base and 2 bases, there was a span of 12 bases. The germline V gene has CDR1 SGHTA and CDR2 FQGNSA. The length of the CDR3 is 16 residues. CDR3 sequence: CASSLDTPVGNQPQHF. The CDR3 nucleotides read TGTGCCAGCAGCTTAGACACACCCGTCGGCAATCAGCCCCAGCATTTT.

The chain joins TRBV20-1 to TRBJ2-1; a possible D gene is TRBD1 (5 bases). Looked up from germline, CDR1 is DFQATT and CDR2 is SNEGSKA (reference sequence). CDR3 length: 10 amino acids. Trimming stripped 0 bases from V and 14 bases from J, with 8 bases between. CDR3 sequence reads: CSARDLGEFF. CDR3 bases: TGCAGTGCTAGAGACTTAGGGGAGTTCTTC.

This chain uses TRBV20-1 with TRBJ2-7; the D is unclear. The CDR3 is 14 amino acids. CDR1 DFQATT and CDR2 SNEGSKA come from the germline V gene (reference sequence). V gave up 1 base and J gave up 0 bases, with 10 bases separating them. Written as DNA, the CDR3 is TGCAGTGCTAGAGTCTCCGGGTACTCCTACGAGCAGTACTTC. Translated, it gives CSARVSGYSYEQYF.

The rearrangement links TRBV7-9 to TRBJ2-5, with D tentatively TRBD1 (6 bases). V gave up 1 base and J gave up 1 base, with 10 bases separating them. The CDR3 has 15 residues. Germline loops: CDR1 SEHNR, CDR2 FQNEAQ (reference sequence). In DNA, the CDR3 is TGTGCCAGCAGCTTAGGCAGGGGCCGCCAAGAGACCCAGTACTTC. Protein product: CASSLGRGRQETQYF.

This chain links TRBV7-3 with TRBJ1-1; D gene unclear. Germline V gene sequence: CDR1 SGHTA, CDR2 FQGTGA. The CDR3 contains 13 residues. The V end was cut by 5 bases, the J end by 0 bases, with 7 bases between. The CDR3 sequence: CASSVSVNTEAFF. The CDR3 DNA follows: TGTGCCAGCAGCGTATCGGTGAACACTGAAGCTTTCTTT.

This clonotype came up once. V is TRBV7-9 and J is TRBJ2-7; TRBD1 matches at 10 bases. Germline trimming cut 7 bases from V and 5 bases from J; bases unmatched to any gene: 14. Germline assignment: CDR1 SEHNR and CDR2 FQNEAQ (reference sequence). The CDR3 is made up of 16 amino acids. The CDR3 DNA follows: TGTGCCAGCAACCGAGCATCGGGGACAGGGGCCAACGAGCAGTACTTC. Translating it yields CASNRASGTGANEQYF.

The V and J genes are TRBV7-8 and TRBJ2-7; D remains unclear. V was pared by 4 bases and J by 3 bases, with 10 bases between. The CDR3 is 13 amino acids. Germline V CDR1 and CDR2: SGHVS, FQNEAQ. CDR3: CASSSLPGYEQYV. The CDR3 DNA reads TGTGCCAGCAGCTCACTACCGGGCTACGAGCAGTACGTC.

This clonotype has more than one count but fewer than ten. J is TRBJ2-3 and V is TRBV20-1; weak D call: TRBD1 (6 bases). Trimming shortened V by 6 bases and J by 3 bases, and 13 bases separated the two germline ends. The CDR3 extends over 13 amino acids. The germline gives CDR1 DFQATT, CDR2 SNEGSKA (reference sequence). This CDR3 is CSAGSTGTDTQYF. CDR3 coding DNA: TGCAGTGCCGGATCTACAGGGACAGATACGCAGTATTTT.

A single count supports this clonotype. V gene TRBV7-8 combines with J gene TRBJ1-4; D remains ambiguous. CDR1 and CDR2 (germline): SGHVS, FQNEAQ. This CDR3 is built from 15 residues. Trimming pared 3 bases from V and 2 bases from J, leaving 10 bases between. In DNA, the CDR3 is TGTGCCAGCAGCTTCGACACGTCGACTAATGAAAAACTGTTTTTT. Translating it yields CASSFDTSTNEKLFF.

This clonotype occurred a few times. The rearrangement links TRBV7-9 to TRBJ2-7; 7 positions match TRBD2. CDR3 length equals 13 residues. Germline CDR1 SEHNR, CDR2 FQNEAQ (reference sequence). V gave up 4 bases and J gave up 3 bases; unmatched junction bases: 3. This CDR3 is CASSSLASYEQYV. Here the CDR3 DNA reads TGTGCCAGCAGCTCACTAGCGAGCTACGAGCAGTACGTC.

A few counts support this clonotype. This sequence joins TRBV12-3 or TRBV12-4 and TRBJ2-7; possibly TRBD1 for D (5 bases). Trimming stripped 11 bases from V and 0 bases from J, with 14 bases between. This CDR3 comprises 13 residues. This chain's CDR3 is CALRGRSSYEQYV. The CDR3 DNA reads TGTGCCTTAAGGGGCAGGAGCTCCTACGAGCAGTACGTC.

This clonotype occurred a few times. The chain uses TRBV18 and TRBJ1-3; D call uncertain. Germline V gives CDR1 KGHSH, CDR2 LQKENI. The CDR3 has 15 residues. Trimming pared 0 bases from V and 1 base from J, leaving 7 bases between. The CDR3 spells CASSPPSGSGNTIYF. The CDR3 region has the DNA TGTGCCAGCTCACCACCGAGCGGATCTGGAAACACCATATATTTT.

The V gene is TRBV12-3 or TRBV12-4, the J gene TRBJ1-1; perhaps TRBD1 as D (6 bases). V shed 8 bases and J shed 5 bases, with 9 bases lying between them. This CDR3 has 11 residues. CDR3 nucleotide sequence: TGTGCCAGCTCAACAGGGACTGAAGCTTTCTTT. Its protein is CASSTGTEAFF.

V usage is TRBV27 and J usage is TRBJ1-1; D remains unclear. The V end was cut by 5 bases, the J end by 4 bases, with 14 bases between. CDR3 length equals 14 residues. Germline V gives CDR1 MNHEY, CDR2 SMNVEV (reference sequence). CDR3 residues: CASSRLLGITEAFF. CDR3 DNA: TGTGCCAGCAGTCGACTACTGGGGATCACTGAAGCTTTCTTT.

The rearrangement links TRBV7-6 to TRBJ2-3; maybe TRBD2 (5 bases). Germline loops: CDR1 SGHVS, CDR2 FNYEAQ. The CDR3 is 14 residues long. V was cut by 1 base and J by 4 bases, with 9 bases left in between. CDR3: CASSLVAEADTQYF. CDR3 sequence (DNA): TGTGCCAGCAGCTTAGTGGCGGAGGCAGATACGCAGTATTTT.

The rearrangement joins TRBV7-9 to TRBJ2-5; D possibly corresponds to TRBD2 (5 bases). V was trimmed by 1 base and J by 7 bases, leaving 16 bases between them. Per the germline V gene, CDR1 is SEHNR and CDR2 is FQNEAQ (reference sequence). There are 15 residues in the CDR3. The CDR3 loop is CASSLVGDSGGTQYF. The CDR3 DNA sequence: TGTGCCAGCAGCTTAGTGGGTGACTCCGGAGGGACCCAGTACTTC.

This sequence joins TRBV24-1 and TRBJ2-7; D remains ambiguous. Germline CDR1 reads KGHDR; CDR2 reads SFDVKD. With 3 bases removed from V and 2 bases from J, the gap between germline ends came to 10 bases. The CDR3 totals 14 residues. CDR3 in amino acids: CATSDNVLTYEQYF. The DNA for the CDR3 is TGTGCCACCAGTGATAATGTCCTCACCTACGAGCAGTACTTC.

A few counts support this clonotype. The chain combines TRBV11-2 with TRBJ2-3; perhaps D is TRBD1 or TRBD2 (6 bases each). Trimming removed 0 bases from V and 3 bases from J, with 13 bases in between. This CDR3 is 16 amino acids long. Germline CDR1 and CDR2: SGHAT and FQNNGV. CDR3 loop: CASSLDQPGATDTQYF. CDR3 nucleotides: TGTGCCAGCAGCTTAGATCAGCCGGGGGCGACAGATACGCAGTATTTT.

The chain combines TRBV30 with TRBJ1-3; 7 bases match TRBD1. The length of the CDR3 is 17 residues. Germline V gene data show CDR1 as GTSNPN and CDR2 as SVGIG (reference sequence). Unmatched junction bases numbered 10, after V lost 2 bases and J lost 0 bases. CDR3 amino acids: CAWSILTGPISGNTIYF. The CDR3 region has the DNA TGTGCCTGGAGTATCCTGACAGGGCCTATCTCTGGAAACACCATATATTTT.

J is TRBJ1-6 and V is TRBV9; D ambiguous. CDR1 and CDR2 from the germline V gene are SGDLS and YYNGEE. The V gene lost 0 bases and the J gene lost 7 bases, with 11 bases spanning the gap. CDR3 length: 15 amino acids. CDR3 in amino acids: CASSVEVEGNSPLHF. The CDR3, as DNA: TGTGCCAGCAGCGTAGAGGTGGAAGGAAATTCACCCCTCCACTTT.